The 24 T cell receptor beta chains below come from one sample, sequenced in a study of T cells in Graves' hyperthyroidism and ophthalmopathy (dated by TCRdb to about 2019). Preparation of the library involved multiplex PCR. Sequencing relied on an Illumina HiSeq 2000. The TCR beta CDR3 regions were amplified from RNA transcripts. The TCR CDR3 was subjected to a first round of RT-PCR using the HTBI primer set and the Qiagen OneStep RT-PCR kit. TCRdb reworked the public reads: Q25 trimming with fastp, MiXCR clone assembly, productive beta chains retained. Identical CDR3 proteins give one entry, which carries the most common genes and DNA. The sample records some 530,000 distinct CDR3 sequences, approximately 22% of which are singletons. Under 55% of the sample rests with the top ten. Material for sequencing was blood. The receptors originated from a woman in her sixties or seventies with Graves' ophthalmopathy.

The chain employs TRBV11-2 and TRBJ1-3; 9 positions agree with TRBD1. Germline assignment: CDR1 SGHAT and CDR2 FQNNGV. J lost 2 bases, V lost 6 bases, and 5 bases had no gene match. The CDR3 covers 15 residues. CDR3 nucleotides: TGTGCCAGCAGACCCGGGACAGGGCCTGGAAACACCATATATTTT. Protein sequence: CASRPGTGPGNTIYF. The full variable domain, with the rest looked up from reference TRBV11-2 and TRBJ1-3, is EAGVAQSPRYKIIEKRQSVAFWCNPISGHATLYWYQQILGQGPKLLIQFQNNGVVDDSQLPKDRFSAERLKGVDSTLKIQPAKLEDSAVYLCASRPGTGPGNTIYFGEGSWLTVV.

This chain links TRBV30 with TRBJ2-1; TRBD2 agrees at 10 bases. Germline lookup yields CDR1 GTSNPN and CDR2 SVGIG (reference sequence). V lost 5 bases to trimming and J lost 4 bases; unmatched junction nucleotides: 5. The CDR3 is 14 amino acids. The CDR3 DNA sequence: TGTGCCTGGGGACTAGCGGAAAGGTACAATGAGCAGTTCTTC. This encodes CAWGLAERYNEQFF.

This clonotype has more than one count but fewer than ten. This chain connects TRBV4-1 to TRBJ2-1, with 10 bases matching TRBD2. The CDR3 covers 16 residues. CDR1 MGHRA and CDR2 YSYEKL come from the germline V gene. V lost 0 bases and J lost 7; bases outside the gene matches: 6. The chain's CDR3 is CASSQDFSGRRNEQFF. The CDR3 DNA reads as TGCGCCAGCAGCCAAGATTTTAGCGGGAGGCGGAATGAGCAGTTCTTC.

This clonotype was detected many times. CDR3 nucleotide sequence: TGTGCCAGCAGTCCGACCACCAACAGGGGTGGGGGCGAAAAACTGTTTTTT. This sequence encodes CASSPTTNRGGGEKLFF. The chain combines TRBV12-3 or TRBV12-4 with TRBJ1-4; 7 bases line up with TRBD1. V dropped 5 bases and J dropped 8; count of bases not matched to a gene: 17. The CDR3 has 17 amino acids.

CDR3: CASSSQVEAFF. The CDR3 DNA reads TGTGCCAGCAGCTCCCAGGTTGAAGCTTTCTTT. The chain has TRBV7-9 and TRBJ1-1; D not resolved. V lost 4 bases, J lost 7 bases, and 7 bases lay in between. The CDR3 extends over 11 amino acids. From germline, CDR1 is SEHNR and CDR2 FQNEAQ (reference sequence).

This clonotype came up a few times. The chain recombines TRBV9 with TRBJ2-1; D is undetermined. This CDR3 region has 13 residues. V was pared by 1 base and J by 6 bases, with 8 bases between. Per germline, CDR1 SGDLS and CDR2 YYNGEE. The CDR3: CASSVIGINEQFF. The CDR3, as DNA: TGTGCCAGCAGCGTAATCGGCATCAATGAGCAGTTCTTC.

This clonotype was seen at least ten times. The CDR3: CASRNSPLAADYEQYF. CDR3 DNA: TGTGCCAGCAGGAACTCCCCTCTAGCGGCTGATTACGAGCAGTACTTC. V is TRBV2 and J is TRBJ2-7; 7 positions match TRBD2. CDR1 and CDR2 from the germline V gene are SNHLY and FYNNEI. CDR3 size: 16 residues. The V segment lost 6 bases and the J segment 4 bases; nucleotides outside the gene matches: 15.

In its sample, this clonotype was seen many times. In DNA form, the CDR3 reads TGTGCCAGCAGCCCCGCCAGGGGTTATCAGCCCCAGCATTTT. Translating it yields CASSPARGYQPQHF. J is TRBJ1-5 and V is TRBV28; maybe TRBD1 (6 bases). The CDR3 contains 14 residues. The ends were cut back, 6 bases at V and 5 bases at J, with 14 bases in the middle. Germline loops: CDR1 MDHEN, CDR2 SYDVKM.

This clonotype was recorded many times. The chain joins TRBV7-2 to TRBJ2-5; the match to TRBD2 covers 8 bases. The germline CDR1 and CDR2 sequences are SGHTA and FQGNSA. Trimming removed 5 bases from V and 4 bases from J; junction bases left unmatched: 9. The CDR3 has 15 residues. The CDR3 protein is CASSLGLAGSETQYF. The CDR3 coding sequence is TGTGCCAGCAGCCTCGGGTTAGCGGGATCAGAGACCCAGTACTTC. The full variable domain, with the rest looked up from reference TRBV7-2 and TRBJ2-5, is GAGVSQSPSNKVTEKGKDVELRCDPISGHTALYWYRQSLGQGLEFLIYFQGNSAPDKSGLPSDRFSAERTGGSVSTLTIQRTQQEDSAVYLCASSLGLAGSETQYFGPGTRLLVL.

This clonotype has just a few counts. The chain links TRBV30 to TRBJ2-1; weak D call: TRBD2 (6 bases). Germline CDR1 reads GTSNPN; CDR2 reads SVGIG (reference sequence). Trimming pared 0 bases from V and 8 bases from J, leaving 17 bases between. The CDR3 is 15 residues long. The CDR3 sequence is CAWSVTSFPGYEQFF. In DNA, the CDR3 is TGTGCCTGGAGTGTCACTAGCTTTCCTGGGTATGAGCAGTTCTTC.

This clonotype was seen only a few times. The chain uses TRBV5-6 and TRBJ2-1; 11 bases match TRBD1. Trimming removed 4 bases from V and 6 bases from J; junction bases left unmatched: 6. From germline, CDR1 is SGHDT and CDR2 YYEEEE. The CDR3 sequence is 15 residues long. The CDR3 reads CASSTGTGGFNEQFF. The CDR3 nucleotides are TGTGCCAGCAGCACCGGGACAGGGGGGTTCAATGAGCAGTTCTTC.

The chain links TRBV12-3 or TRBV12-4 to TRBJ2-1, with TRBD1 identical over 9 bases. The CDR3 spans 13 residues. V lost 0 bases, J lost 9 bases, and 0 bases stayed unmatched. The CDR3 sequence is CASSLADRGEQFF. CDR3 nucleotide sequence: TGTGCCAGCAGTTTAGCGGACAGGGGTGAGCAGTTCTTC.

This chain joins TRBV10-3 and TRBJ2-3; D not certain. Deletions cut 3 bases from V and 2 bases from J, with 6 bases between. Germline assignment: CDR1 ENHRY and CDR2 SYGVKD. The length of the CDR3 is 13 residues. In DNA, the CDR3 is TGTGCCATCAGTGATGGGCCCACAGATACGCAGTATTTT. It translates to CAISDGPTDTQYF.

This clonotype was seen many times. CDR3 DNA sequence: TGTGCCAGCAGTGCCGACTGGAATCAGCCCCAGCATTTT. Protein product: CASSADWNQPQHF. The chain has TRBV12-3 or TRBV12-4 and TRBJ1-5; no definite D call. This CDR3 contains 13 residues. Trimming removed 5 bases from V and 4 bases from J, with 9 bases in between.

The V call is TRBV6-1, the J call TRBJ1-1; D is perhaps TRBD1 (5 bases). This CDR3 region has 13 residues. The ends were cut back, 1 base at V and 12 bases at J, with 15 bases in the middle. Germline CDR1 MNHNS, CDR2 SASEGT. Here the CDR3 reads CASSEGPGTPPFF. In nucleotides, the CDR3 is TGTGCCAGCAGTGAAGGCCCAGGGACTCCACCTTTCTTT.

In DNA form, the CDR3 reads TGTGCCACCAGCAGGGCAAACTCTGGGGCCAACGTCCTGACTTTC. Its translation: CATSRANSGANVLTF. The rearrangement uses TRBV15 and TRBJ2-6; no firm D call. The V gene's germline CDR1 is LNHNV and CDR2 YYDKDF (reference sequence). Trimming pared 3 bases from V and 0 bases from J, leaving 6 bases between. The CDR3 runs to 15 residues.

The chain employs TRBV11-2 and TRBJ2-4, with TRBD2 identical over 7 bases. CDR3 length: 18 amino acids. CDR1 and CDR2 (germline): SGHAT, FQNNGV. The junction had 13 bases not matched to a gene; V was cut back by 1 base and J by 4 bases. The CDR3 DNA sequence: TGTGCCAGCAGCTTAGTCGAGAAGAGGGAGGGCCGAAAAAACATTCAGTACTTC. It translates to CASSLVEKREGRKNIQYF.

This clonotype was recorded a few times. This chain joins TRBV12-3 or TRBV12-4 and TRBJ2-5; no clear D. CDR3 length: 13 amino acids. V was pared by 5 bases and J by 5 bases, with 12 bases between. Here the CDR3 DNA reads TGTGCCAGCAGTGAAATAGATATGGAGACCCAGTACTTC. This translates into CASSEIDMETQYF.

CDR3 sequence: CASSYGTRAQPQHF. DNA of the CDR3: TGTGCCAGCAGTTATGGGACAAGGGCTCAGCCCCAGCATTTT. The V and J genes are TRBV6-1 and TRBJ1-5, with D possibly TRBD1 on 6 matching bases. Trimming removed 5 bases at V and 6 bases at J, with 14 bases between. In germline, CDR1 is MNHNS, CDR2 SASEGT. The CDR3 contains 14 residues.

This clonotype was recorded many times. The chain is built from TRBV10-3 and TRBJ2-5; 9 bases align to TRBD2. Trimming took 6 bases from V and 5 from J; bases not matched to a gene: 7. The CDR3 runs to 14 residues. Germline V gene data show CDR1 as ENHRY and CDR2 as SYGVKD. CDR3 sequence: CAISYSGSRETQYF. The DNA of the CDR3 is TGTGCCATCAGCTATAGCGGGAGTAGGGAGACCCAGTACTTC.

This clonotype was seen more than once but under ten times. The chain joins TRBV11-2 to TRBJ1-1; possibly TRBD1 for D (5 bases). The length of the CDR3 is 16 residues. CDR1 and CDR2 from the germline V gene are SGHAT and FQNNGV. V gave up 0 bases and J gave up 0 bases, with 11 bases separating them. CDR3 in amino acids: CASSLEAGLMNTEAFF. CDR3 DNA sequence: TGTGCCAGCAGCTTAGAGGCGGGGCTAATGAACACTGAAGCTTTCTTT.

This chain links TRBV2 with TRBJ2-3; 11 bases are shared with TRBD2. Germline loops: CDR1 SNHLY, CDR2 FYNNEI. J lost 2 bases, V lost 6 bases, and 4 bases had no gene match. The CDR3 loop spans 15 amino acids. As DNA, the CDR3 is TGTGCCAGCAGGTCGGGACTAGCGGACACAGATACGCAGTATTTT. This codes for CASRSGLADTDTQYF.

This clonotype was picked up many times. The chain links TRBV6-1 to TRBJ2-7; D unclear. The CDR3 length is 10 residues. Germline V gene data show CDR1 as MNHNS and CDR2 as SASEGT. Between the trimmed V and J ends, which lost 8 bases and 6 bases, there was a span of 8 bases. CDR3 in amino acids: CASGLIEQYF. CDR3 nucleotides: TGTGCCAGCGGCCTTATCGAGCAGTACTTC.

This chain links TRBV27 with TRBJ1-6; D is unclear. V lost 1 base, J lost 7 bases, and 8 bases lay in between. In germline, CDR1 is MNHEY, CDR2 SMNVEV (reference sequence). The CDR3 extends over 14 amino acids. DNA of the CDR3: TGTGCCAGCAGTTTATTAGGGTTCAATTCACCCCTCCACTTT. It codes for CASSLLGFNSPLHF.